These 20 T cell receptor beta chains came from one sample sequenced in a study of blood T cell repertoires in COVID-19. Measured with immunoSEQ multiplex PCR; TCRdb has only the in-frame clones, and not every one. The sample lists 350,000 to 450,000 clones; less than 85% were seen once. The sample taken for sequencing was peripheral blood. Receptors originate from a woman in her late teens or twenties with acute or convalescent COVID-19.

V gene TRBV9 combines with J gene TRBJ2-6; possible D gene TRBD1, 5 bases. CDR1 is SGDLS, CDR2 YYNGEE, per germline. The CDR3 has 15 amino acids. Trimming left V 3 bases short and J 0 bases short, with 7 bases between. The DNA of the CDR3 is TGTGCCAGCAGCGCAGACAGCTCTGGGGCCAACGTCCTGACTTTC. Translating it yields CASSADSSGANVLTF.

This chain links TRBV3-1 (or the pseudogene TRBV3-2) with TRBJ1-3; TRBD1 aligns across 9 bases. In germline, CDR1 is LGHDT, CDR2 YNNKEL (reference sequence). The CDR3 runs 15 residues. Trimming cost V 1 base and J 4 bases; bases outside gene matches: 2. The CDR3 loop is CASSQVTGGGNTIYF. The CDR3 DNA follows: TGTGCCAGCAGCCAAGTGACAGGGGGGGGAAACACCATATATTTT.

The chain uses TRBV6-4 and TRBJ2-1; 9 nucleotides line up with TRBD2. J was trimmed by 8 bases and V by 7 bases; bases with no gene match: 9. CDR1 and CDR2 (germline): MRHNA, SNTAGT. The CDR3 totals 14 residues. CDR3 nucleotide sequence: TGTGCCAGCATGGAGAGTAGCGGGAGCGATGAGCAGTTCTTC. Amino acids: CASMESSGSDEQFF.

V is TRBV29-1 and J is TRBJ1-1; the D is unclear. This CDR3 has 12 residues. V was pared by 7 bases and J by 6 bases, with 15 bases between. Germline V gives CDR1 SQVTM, CDR2 ANQGSEA. The CDR3 sequence is CSAGSGSAEAFF. The DNA for the CDR3 is TGCAGCGCCGGGAGTGGGTCTGCTGAAGCTTTCTTT.

As concerns this clone: This may arise from a read error, as a much more abundant clone is one base away. The sample carries other DNA sequences with the same CDR3. The chain couples TRBV6-1 to TRBJ2-3; 8 bases are a match to TRBD1. This CDR3 is 16 amino acids long. V was clipped by 0 bases and J by 1 base; unmatched bases: 3. Per germline, CDR1 MNHNS and CDR2 SASEGT. The CDR3 DNA reads as TGTGCCAGCAGTGAAGCGGAGACAGGGGGCACAGATACGCAGTATTTT. Its protein is CASSEAETGGTDTQYF.

The chain couples TRBV6-5 to TRBJ1-1, with D unclear. Germline V gives CDR1 MNHEY, CDR2 SVGAGI. This CDR3 spans 14 amino acids. Trimming pared 5 bases from V and 5 bases from J, leaving 15 bases between. The CDR3: CASSRSSAETEAFF. CDR3 sequence (DNA): TGTGCCAGCAGTAGATCCAGTGCGGAGACTGAAGCTTTCTTT.

This chain joins TRBV6-5 and TRBJ1-5, with 8 bases aligning to TRBD1. V lost 8 bases to trimming and J lost 4 bases; unmatched junction nucleotides: 7. Per the germline V gene, CDR1 is MNHEY and CDR2 is SVGAGI. The CDR3 is 14 residues long. The CDR3 nucleotides read TGTGCCAGCTCTAGGGGACAGGTGAATCAGCCCCAGCATTTT. It translates to CASSRGQVNQPQHF.

The chain has TRBV7-3 and TRBJ1-1, with D perhaps matching TRBD1 (5 bases). V lost 2 bases and J lost 8, with 18 bases in between. CDR1 is SGHTA, CDR2 FQGTGA, per germline. The CDR3 has 15 residues. The CDR3 DNA is TGTGCCAGCAGCTTACAACCAGGGTTGATATCCGAAGCTTTCTTT. As protein: CASSLQPGLISEAFF.

The chain couples TRBV9 to TRBJ1-4; D gene uncertain. The germline V gene encodes CDR1 SGDLS and CDR2 YYNGEE. Trimming cost V 4 bases and J 3 bases, with 13 bases left between them. This CDR3 spans 15 amino acids. The CDR3 loop is CASSPRGLANEKLFF. CDR3 nucleotide sequence: TGTGCCAGCAGCCCCCGGGGTTTGGCTAATGAAAAACTGTTTTTT.

The chain links TRBV2 to TRBJ2-5; 10 bases map to TRBD2. The CDR3 spans 14 residues. The germline V gene encodes CDR1 SNHLY and CDR2 FYNNEI. V was clipped by 4 bases and J by 6 bases; unmatched bases: 5. CDR3 DNA sequence: TGTGCCAGCAGTGCCGCTAGCGGGAGCAAGACCCAGTACTTC. It yields the protein CASSAASGSKTQYF.

The chain carries TRBV4-1 and TRBJ2-7; 7 bases agree with TRBD1. V shed 3 bases and J 7 bases; nucleotides not matched to a gene: 9. CDR1 and CDR2 (germline): MGHRA, YSYEKL. The CDR3 consists of 14 residues. Written as DNA, the CDR3 is TGCGCCAGCAGCCAGGGACAGACCTCTCGAGAGCAGTACTTC. This encodes CASSQGQTSREQYF.

The chain has TRBV3-1 (or the pseudogene TRBV3-2) and TRBJ1-2, with 7 bases identical to TRBD1. Germline values: CDR1 LGHDT, CDR2 YNNKEL (reference sequence). Trimming took 3 bases from V and 10 from J; bases not matched to a gene: 8. This CDR3 has 13 amino acids. Here the CDR3 DNA reads TGTGCCAGCAGCCACCGGGACAGCCGCACCTACACCTTC. Amino acid sequence: CASSHRDSRTYTF.

This chain connects TRBV19 to TRBJ1-2, with 7 bases fitting TRBD1. Trimming removed 0 bases from V and 3 bases from J; junction bases left unmatched: 7. CDR3 length equals 16 residues. Per the germline V gene, CDR1 is LNHDA and CDR2 is SQIVND (reference sequence). CDR3 DNA sequence: TGTGCCAGTAGTATAGAGTTGGGACAGAGATACTATGGCTACACCTTC. This translates into CASSIELGQRYYGYTF.

This chain connects TRBV7-3 to TRBJ2-2, with 8 bases fitting TRBD2. The V gene's germline CDR1 is SGHTA and CDR2 FQGTGA. V trimming: 5 bases; J trimming: 4 bases; junction bases outside the gene matches: 3. The CDR3 totals 14 residues. CDR3 protein: CASSPAGGTGELFF. In DNA form, the CDR3 reads TGTGCCAGCAGCCCCGCGGGGGGCACCGGGGAGCTGTTTTTT.

Points on this clone: Other DNA sequences within the sample encode an identical CDR3. This chain links TRBV5-1 with TRBJ1-1; 10 bases line up with TRBD1. This CDR3 spans 14 amino acids. CDR1 and CDR2 (germline): SGHRS, YFSETQ. Trimming cost V 2 bases and J 4 bases; bases outside gene matches: 2. CDR3 nucleotide sequence: TGCGCCAGCAGCTTTGGACAGGGGGTCACTGAAGCTTTCTTT. Translated, it gives CASSFGQGVTEAFF.

The V gene is TRBV29-1, the J gene TRBJ2-2; TRBD1 is a possible D gene (6 bases). Germline V lookup: CDR1 SQVTM, CDR2 ANQGSEA. The CDR3 has 13 residues. CDR3 coding DNA: TGCCACACGGCAGGGGCTAACACCGGGGAGCTGTTTTTT. It codes for CHTAGANTGELFF.

The V and J genes are TRBV14 and TRBJ1-1, with D tentatively TRBD1 (5 bases). V lost 8 bases and J 0 bases, leaving 13 bases between the germline ends. The length of the CDR3 is 14 residues. Germline CDR1 is SGHDN and CDR2 is FVKESK. In DNA, the CDR3 is TGTGCCAGCTCACGGGCAGGGATGAACACTGAAGCTTTCTTT. Translated, it gives CASSRAGMNTEAFF.

This chain joins TRBV28 and TRBJ2-3; 13 bases agree with TRBD2. This CDR3 region has 16 residues. V gave up 4 bases and J gave up 3 bases; unmatched junction bases: 4. The germline CDR1 and CDR2 sequences are MDHEN and SYDVKM. The CDR3 here is CASSWTSGRGTDTQYF. The CDR3 DNA reads as TGTGCCAGCAGTTGGACTAGCGGGAGAGGTACAGATACGCAGTATTTT.

The chain employs TRBV9 and TRBJ2-5, with D perhaps matching TRBD1 (5 bases). V was trimmed by 0 bases and J by 4 bases, leaving 13 bases between them. Per germline, CDR1 SGDLS and CDR2 YYNGEE. This CDR3 is built from 15 residues. Here the CDR3 DNA reads TGTGCCAGCAGCGTAGACAGGATGGATGGAGAGACCCAGTACTTC. Amino acids: CASSVDRMDGETQYF.

This sequence joins TRBV6-5 and TRBJ1-1, with unresolved D. This CDR3 spans 13 amino acids. Germline V CDR1 and CDR2: MNHEY, SVGAGI. Deletions cut 6 bases from V and 5 bases from J, with 13 bases between. The CDR3 DNA sequence: TGTGCCAGCAGCGAGGAGGGAGGGACTGAAGCTTTCTTT. Amino acids: CASSEEGGTEAFF.